Listed below are T cell receptor beta chains from one sample, sequenced in a study of OX40 agonist ivuxolimab in advanced cancers. Produced via immunoSEQ multiplex PCR; TCRdb's table is partial and in-frame only. This table has about 61,000 clones, around 83% appearing once. The material sequenced was CD4+ or CD8+ T cells sorted from blood, taken in a trial of the OX40 agonist ivuxolimab. The receptors shown here come from an adult with an advanced solid tumor such as melanoma, head and neck, liver or kidney cancer. Each CDR3 is given with its conserved first and last residue. The order of the fields is V gene, clone size, D gene, J gene, CDR3 protein, CDR3 DNA. The D gene is left open where the match is weak. The listing skips clone size in some rows; elsewhere it reads once, few, many or a size class.

v_call: TRBV4-1
clone_size: -
d_call: TRBD1
j_call: TRBJ2-4
cdr3_aa: CASSQDWGTVGCGAKNIQYF
cdr3_nt: TGCGCCAGCAGCCAAGATTGGGGGACAGTGGGGTGCGGAGCCAAAAACATTCAGTACTTC

v_call: TRBV6-5
clone_size: -
d_call: TRBD1
j_call: TRBJ2-7
cdr3_aa: CASSRDRGINEQYF
cdr3_nt: TGTGCCAGCAGTCGGGACAGGGGGATTAACGAGCAGTACTTC

v_call: TRBV6-5
clone_size: -
d_call: TRBD1
j_call: TRBJ1-2
cdr3_aa: CASSRVTGGAGYTF
cdr3_nt: TGTGCCAGCAGCCGAGTTACAGGGGGCGCGGGCTACACCTTC

v_call: TRBV20-1
clone_size: -
d_call: -
j_call: TRBJ1-2
cdr3_aa: CSAQENYGYTF
cdr3_nt: TGCAGTGCGCAGGAGAACTATGGCTACACCTTC

v_call: TRBV11-3
clone_size: once
d_call: -
j_call: TRBJ2-4
cdr3_aa: CASSSGSGRGQYF
cdr3_nt: TGTGCCAGCAGCTCGGGGAGCGGACGAGGTCAGTACTTC

v_call: TRBV14
clone_size: -
d_call: -
j_call: TRBJ2-3
cdr3_aa: CASSQTGLSTDTQYF
cdr3_nt: TGTGCCAGCAGCCAGACGGGGCTTAGCACAGATACGCAGTATTTT

v_call: TRBV19
clone_size: -
d_call: -
j_call: TRBJ2-7
cdr3_aa: CASSINPSEQYF
cdr3_nt: TGTGCCAGTAGTATTAACCCTTCCGAGCAGTACTTC

v_call: TRBV6-1
clone_size: -
d_call: TRBD1
j_call: TRBJ1-2
cdr3_aa: CASSDPGQFYGYTF
cdr3_nt: TGTGCCAGCAGTGACCCGGGACAGTTTTATGGCTACACCTTC

v_call: TRBV30
clone_size: -
d_call: -
j_call: TRBJ1-1
cdr3_aa: CAWSVLGGANTEAFF
cdr3_nt: TGTGCCTGGAGTGTTCTTGGGGGTGCTAACACTGAAGCTTTCTTT

v_call: TRBV19
clone_size: -
d_call: -
j_call: TRBJ1-5
cdr3_aa: CASSIDLSNQPQHF
cdr3_nt: TGTGCCAGTAGTATAGATCTTAGCAATCAGCCCCAGCATTTT

v_call: TRBV6-1
clone_size: -
d_call: TRBD2
j_call: TRBJ2-3
cdr3_aa: CASSEKRGSTDTQYF
cdr3_nt: TGTGCCAGCAGTGAGAAGCGGGGTAGCACAGATACGCAGTATTTT

v_call: TRBV5-1
clone_size: -
d_call: -
j_call: TRBJ1-2
cdr3_aa: CASSLDDTLPNYGYTF
cdr3_nt: TGCGCCAGCAGCTTGGATGACACCTTACCAAACTATGGCTACACCTTC

v_call: TRBV29-1
clone_size: -
d_call: TRBD1
j_call: TRBJ1-2
cdr3_aa: CSDTRGQLYGYTF
cdr3_nt: TGCAGCGACACCCGGGGACAGCTCTATGGCTACACCTTC

v_call: TRBV18
clone_size: -
d_call: TRBD1
j_call: TRBJ1-5
cdr3_aa: CASSPTGAQPQHF
cdr3_nt: TGTGCCAGCTCACCCACAGGGGCTCAGCCCCAGCATTTT

v_call: TRBV7-8
clone_size: few
d_call: -
j_call: TRBJ1-3
cdr3_aa: CASSPYRVGNTIYF
cdr3_nt: TGTGCCAGCAGCCCCTACAGGGTTGGAAACACCATATATTTT

v_call: TRBV13
clone_size: -
d_call: TRBD1
j_call: TRBJ2-3
cdr3_aa: CASSPGQPGTDTQYF
cdr3_nt: TGTGCCAGCAGCCCGGGACAGCCGGGGACAGATACGCAGTATTTT

v_call: TRBV11-3
clone_size: -
d_call: TRBD1
j_call: TRBJ2-1
cdr3_aa: CASSLGQGTGYNEQFF
cdr3_nt: TGTGCCAGCAGCTTAGGACAGGGAACGGGCTACAATGAGCAGTTCTTC

v_call: TRBV27
clone_size: -
d_call: -
j_call: TRBJ1-2
cdr3_aa: CASSLGRGYGYTF
cdr3_nt: TGTGCCAGCAGTTTAGGGCGGGGCTATGGCTACACCTTC

v_call: TRBV28
clone_size: -
d_call: -
j_call: TRBJ1-2
cdr3_aa: CASKQITPGGYTF
cdr3_nt: TGTGCCAGCAAACAGATAACGCCTGGGGGCTACACCTTC

v_call: TRBV18
clone_size: -
d_call: -
j_call: TRBJ2-2
cdr3_aa: CASSPRQTNTGELFF
cdr3_nt: TGTGCCAGCTCCCCAAGACAGACGAACACCGGGGAGCTGTTTTTT

v_call: TRBV10-3
clone_size: few
d_call: -
j_call: TRBJ1-5
cdr3_aa: CAISDHVGTGDQPQHF
cdr3_nt: TGTGCCATCAGTGACCATGTGGGTACAGGTGATCAGCCCCAGCATTTT

v_call: TRBV5-1
clone_size: once
d_call: -
j_call: TRBJ2-5
cdr3_aa: CASSLATYQETQYF
cdr3_nt: TGCGCCAGCAGCTTGGCGACGTACCAAGAGACCCAGTACTTC

v_call: TRBV6-5
clone_size: -
d_call: TRBD1
j_call: TRBJ1-2
cdr3_aa: CASSSRDRDFYGYTF
cdr3_nt: TGTGCCAGCAGTTCCCGGGACAGGGATTTCTATGGCTACACCTTC

v_call: TRBV9
clone_size: -
d_call: -
j_call: TRBJ2-7
cdr3_aa: CASSVEVRGYYEQYF
cdr3_nt: TGTGCCAGCAGCGTAGAGGTCCGAGGGTACTACGAGCAGTACTTC

v_call: TRBV28
clone_size: -
d_call: -
j_call: TRBJ1-6
cdr3_aa: CATTAGYNSPLHF
cdr3_nt: TGTGCCACCACAGCAGGCTATAATTCACCCCTCCACTTT

v_call: TRBV7-2
clone_size: -
d_call: -
j_call: TRBJ2-7
cdr3_aa: CASSLGLHYEQYF
cdr3_nt: TGTGCCAGCAGCTTAGGGCTGCACTACGAGCAGTACTTC

v_call: TRBV28
clone_size: -
d_call: -
j_call: TRBJ2-3
cdr3_aa: CASSLAGQTDTQYF
cdr3_nt: TGTGCCAGCAGTTTAGCCGGACAGACAGATACGCAGTATTTT

v_call: TRBV2
clone_size: -
d_call: -
j_call: TRBJ2-5
cdr3_aa: CASTEWGPETQYF
cdr3_nt: TGTGCCAGCACTGAATGGGGCCCGGAGACCCAGTACTTC

v_call: TRBV7-2
clone_size: -
d_call: -
j_call: TRBJ2-1
cdr3_aa: CASSRGGYDNEQFF
cdr3_nt: TGTGCCAGCAGCCGGGGTGGCTACGATAATGAGCAGTTCTTC

v_call: TRBV5-1
clone_size: -
d_call: -
j_call: TRBJ2-5
cdr3_aa: CASSSPVGRGDNQETQYF
cdr3_nt: TGCGCCAGCAGCTCCCCCGTTGGGCGGGGAGACAACCAAGAGACCCAGTACTTC

v_call: TRBV28
clone_size: -
d_call: -
j_call: TRBJ2-2
cdr3_aa: CASSLRRENTGELFF
cdr3_nt: TGTGCCAGCAGTTTACGCAGGGAGAACACCGGGGAGCTGTTTTTT

v_call: TRBV7-3
clone_size: once
d_call: -
j_call: TRBJ1-6
cdr3_aa: CASSSGKNSPLHF
cdr3_nt: TGTGCCAGCAGCTCCGGAAAAAATTCACCCCTCCACTTT

v_call: TRBV10-3
clone_size: -
d_call: -
j_call: TRBJ2-7
cdr3_aa: CAISEPGPSSYEQYF
cdr3_nt: TGTGCCATCAGCGAACCGGGACCCTCCTCCTACGAGCAGTACTTC